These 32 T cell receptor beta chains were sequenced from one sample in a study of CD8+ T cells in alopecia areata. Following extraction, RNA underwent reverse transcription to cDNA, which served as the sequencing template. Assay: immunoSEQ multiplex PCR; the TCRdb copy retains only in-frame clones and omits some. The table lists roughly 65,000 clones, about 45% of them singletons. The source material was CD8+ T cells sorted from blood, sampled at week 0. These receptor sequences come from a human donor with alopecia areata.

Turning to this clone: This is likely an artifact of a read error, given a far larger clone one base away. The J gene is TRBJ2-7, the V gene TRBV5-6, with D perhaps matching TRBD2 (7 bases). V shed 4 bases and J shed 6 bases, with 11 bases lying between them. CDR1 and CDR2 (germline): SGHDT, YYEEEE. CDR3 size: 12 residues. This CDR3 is CASSPRGAEQYF. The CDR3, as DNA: TGTGCCAGCAGCCCCCGGGGGGCCGAGCAGTACTTC.

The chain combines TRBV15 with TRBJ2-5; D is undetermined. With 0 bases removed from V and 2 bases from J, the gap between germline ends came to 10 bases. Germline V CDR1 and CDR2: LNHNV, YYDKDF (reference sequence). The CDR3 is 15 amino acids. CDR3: CATSREQSKQETQYF. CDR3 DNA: TGTGCCACCAGCAGAGAACAAAGTAAACAAGAGACCCAGTACTTC.

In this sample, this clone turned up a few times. The CDR3: CASSLEHITGELFF. CDR3 nucleotide sequence: TGCGCCAGCAGCTTGGAACACATCACCGGGGAGCTGTTTTTT. V and J are TRBV5-1 and TRBJ2-2; D is ambiguous. This CDR3 is 14 amino acids long. In germline, CDR1 is SGHRS, CDR2 YFSETQ. V dropped 0 bases and J dropped 4 bases, with 7 bases sitting between them.

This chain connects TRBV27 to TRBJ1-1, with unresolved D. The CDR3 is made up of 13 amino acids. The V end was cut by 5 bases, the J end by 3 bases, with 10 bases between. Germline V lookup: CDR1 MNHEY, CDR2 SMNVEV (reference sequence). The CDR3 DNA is TGTGCCAGCAGTGACTCGGAGTACACTGAAGCTTTCTTT. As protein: CASSDSEYTEAFF.

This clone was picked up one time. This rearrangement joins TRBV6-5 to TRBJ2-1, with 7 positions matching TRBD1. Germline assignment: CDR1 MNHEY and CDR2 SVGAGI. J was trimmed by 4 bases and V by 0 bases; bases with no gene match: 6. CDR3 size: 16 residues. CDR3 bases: TGTGCCAGCAGTTACTCGAGACAGGGACCGTACAATGAGCAGTTCTTC. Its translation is CASSYSRQGPYNEQFF.

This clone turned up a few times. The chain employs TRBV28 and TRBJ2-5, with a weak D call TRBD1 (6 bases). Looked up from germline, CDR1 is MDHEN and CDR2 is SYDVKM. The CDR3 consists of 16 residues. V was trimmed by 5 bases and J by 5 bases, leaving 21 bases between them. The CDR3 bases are TGTGCCAGCAGTGCTGACAGGTCCTTCTTCGGGGAGACCCAGTACTTC. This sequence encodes CASSADRSFFGETQYF. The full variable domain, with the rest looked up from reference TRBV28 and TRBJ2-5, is DVKVTQSSRYLVKRTGEKVFLECVQDMDHENMFWYRQDPGLGLRLIYFSYDVKMKEKGDIPEGYSVSREKKERFSLILESASTNQTSMYLCASSADRSFFGETQYFGPGTRLLVL.

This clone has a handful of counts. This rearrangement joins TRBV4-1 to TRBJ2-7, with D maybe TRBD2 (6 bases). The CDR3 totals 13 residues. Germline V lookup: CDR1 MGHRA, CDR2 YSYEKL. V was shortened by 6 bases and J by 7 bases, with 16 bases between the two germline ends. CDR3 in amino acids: CASRTGGAGEQYF. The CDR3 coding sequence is TGCGCCAGCAGAACAGGAGGGGCCGGGGAGCAGTACTTC.

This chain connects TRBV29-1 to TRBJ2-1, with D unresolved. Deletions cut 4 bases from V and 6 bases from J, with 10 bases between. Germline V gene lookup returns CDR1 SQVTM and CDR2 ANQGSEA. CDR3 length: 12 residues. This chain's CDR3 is CSVAPRVNEQFF. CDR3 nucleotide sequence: TGCAGCGTTGCCCCCCGAGTCAATGAGCAGTTCTTC.

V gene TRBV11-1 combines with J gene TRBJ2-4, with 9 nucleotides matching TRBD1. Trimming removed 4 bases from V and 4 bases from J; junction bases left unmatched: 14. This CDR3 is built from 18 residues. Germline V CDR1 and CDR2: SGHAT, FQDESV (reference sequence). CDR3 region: CASSSGRGTGTKKNIQYF. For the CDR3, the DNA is TGTGCCAGCAGCTCCGGTCGAGGGACAGGGACGAAGAAAAACATTCAGTACTTC. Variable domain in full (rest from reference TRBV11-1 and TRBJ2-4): EAEVAQSPRYKITEKSQAVAFWCDPISGHATLYWYRQILGQGPELLVQFQDESVVDDSQLPKDRFSAERLKGVDSTLKIQPAELGDSAMYLCASSSGRGTGTKKNIQYFGAGTRLSVL.

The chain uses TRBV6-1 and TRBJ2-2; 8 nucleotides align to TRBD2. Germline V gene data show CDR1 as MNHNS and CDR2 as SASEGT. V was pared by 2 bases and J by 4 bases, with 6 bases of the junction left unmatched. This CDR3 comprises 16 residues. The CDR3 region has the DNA TGTGCCAGCAGTGAACTCCTTCGGGGGGGCACCGGGGAGCTGTTTTTT. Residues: CASSELLRGGTGELFF.

CDR3 region: CASSLGVTGGYEQYF. The CDR3 DNA reads TGTGCCAGCAGCTTAGGAGTGACAGGGGGGTACGAGCAGTACTTC. This rearrangement joins TRBV7-2 to TRBJ2-5, with 9 bases matching TRBD1. The J call is uncertain, as TRBJ2-7 better fits the DNA end. The CDR3 has 15 residues. Germline CDR1 SGHTA, CDR2 FQGNSA.

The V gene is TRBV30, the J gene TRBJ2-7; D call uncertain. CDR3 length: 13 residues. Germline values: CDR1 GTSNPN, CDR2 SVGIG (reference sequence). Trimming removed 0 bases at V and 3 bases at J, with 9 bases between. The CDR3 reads CAWSVGGGYEQYF. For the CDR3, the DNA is TGTGCCTGGAGTGTAGGCGGCGGCTACGAGCAGTACTTC. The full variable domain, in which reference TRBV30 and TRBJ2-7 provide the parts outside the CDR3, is SQTIHQWPATLVQPVGSPLSLECTVEGTSNPNLYWYRQAAGRGLQLLFYSVGIGQISSEVPQNLSASRPQDRQFILSSKKLLLSDSGFYLCAWSVGGGYEQYFGPGTRLTVT.

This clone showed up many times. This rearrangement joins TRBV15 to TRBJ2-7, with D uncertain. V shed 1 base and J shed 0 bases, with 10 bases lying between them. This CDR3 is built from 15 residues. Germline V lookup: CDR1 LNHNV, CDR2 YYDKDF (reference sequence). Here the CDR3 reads CATSRVLGSSYEQYF. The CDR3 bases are TGTGCCACCAGCAGAGTCCTCGGTTCCTCCTACGAGCAGTACTTC. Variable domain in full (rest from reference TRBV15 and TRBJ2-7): DAMVIQNPRYQVTQFGKPVTLSCSQTLNHNVMYWYQQKSSQAPKLLFHYYDKDFNNEADTPDNFQSRRPNTSFCFLDIRSPGLGDTAMYLCATSRVLGSSYEQYFGPGTRLTVT.

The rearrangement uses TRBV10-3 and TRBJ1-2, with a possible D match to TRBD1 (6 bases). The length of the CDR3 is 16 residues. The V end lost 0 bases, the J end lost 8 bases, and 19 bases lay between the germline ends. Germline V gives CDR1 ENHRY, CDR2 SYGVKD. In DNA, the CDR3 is TGTGCCATCAGTGAGTCCCCCAGGGGCCTGGGTCAGGGCTACACCTTC. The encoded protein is CAISESPRGLGQGYTF.

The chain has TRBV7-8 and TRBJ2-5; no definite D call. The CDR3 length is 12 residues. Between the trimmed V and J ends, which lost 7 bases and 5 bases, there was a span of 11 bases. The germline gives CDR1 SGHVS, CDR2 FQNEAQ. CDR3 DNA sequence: TGTGCCAGCACCCCGCAGAGGGAGACCCAGTACTTC. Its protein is CASTPQRETQYF.

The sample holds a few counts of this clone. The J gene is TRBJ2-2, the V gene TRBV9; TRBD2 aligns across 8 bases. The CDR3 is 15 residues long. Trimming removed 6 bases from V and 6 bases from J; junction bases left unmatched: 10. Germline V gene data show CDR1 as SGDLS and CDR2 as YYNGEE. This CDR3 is CASTVGTSRSGELFF. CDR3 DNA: TGTGCCAGCACCGTTGGGACTAGTCGATCCGGGGAGCTGTTTTTT.

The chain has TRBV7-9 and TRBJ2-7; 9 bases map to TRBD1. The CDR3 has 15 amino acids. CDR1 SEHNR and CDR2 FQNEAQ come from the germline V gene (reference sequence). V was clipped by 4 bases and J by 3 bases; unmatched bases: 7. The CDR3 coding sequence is TGTGCCAGCAGCTATCCAGGGACAGGGCTCTACGAGCAGTACTTC. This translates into CASSYPGTGLYEQYF.

The CDR3 sequence: CASSQVKASTEAFF. CDR3 nucleotides: TGCGCCAGCAGCCAAGTTAAGGCCAGCACTGAAGCTTTCTTT. This sequence joins TRBV4-1 and TRBJ1-1, with unresolved D. The V gene's germline CDR1 is MGHRA and CDR2 YSYEKL. Trimming removed 1 base at V and 4 bases at J, with 10 bases between. There are 14 residues in the CDR3.

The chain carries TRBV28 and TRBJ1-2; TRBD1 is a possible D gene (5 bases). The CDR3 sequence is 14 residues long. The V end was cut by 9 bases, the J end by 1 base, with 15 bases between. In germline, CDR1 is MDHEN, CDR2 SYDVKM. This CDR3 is CASRDPGINYGYTF. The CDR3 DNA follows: TGTGCCAGTCGGGACCCGGGCATTAACTATGGCTACACCTTC.

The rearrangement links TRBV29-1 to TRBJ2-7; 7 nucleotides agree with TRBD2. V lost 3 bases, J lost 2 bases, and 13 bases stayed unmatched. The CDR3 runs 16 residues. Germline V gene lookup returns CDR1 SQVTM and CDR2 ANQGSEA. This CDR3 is CSVEARGSSGTYEQYF. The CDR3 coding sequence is TGCAGCGTTGAGGCGAGAGGGTCTAGCGGAACCTACGAGCAGTACTTC.

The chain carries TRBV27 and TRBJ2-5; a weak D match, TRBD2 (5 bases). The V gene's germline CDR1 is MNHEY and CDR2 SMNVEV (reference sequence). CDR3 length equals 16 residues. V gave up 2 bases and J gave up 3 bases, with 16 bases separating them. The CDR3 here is CASSLGTRVGEETQYF. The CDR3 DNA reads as TGTGCCAGCAGTTTAGGAACGAGGGTTGGTGAAGAGACCCAGTACTTC.

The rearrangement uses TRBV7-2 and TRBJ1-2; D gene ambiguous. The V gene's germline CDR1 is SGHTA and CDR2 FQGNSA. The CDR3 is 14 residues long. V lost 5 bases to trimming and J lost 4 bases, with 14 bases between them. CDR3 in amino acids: CASSQNGRLYGYTF. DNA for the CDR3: TGTGCCAGCAGCCAGAATGGACGGCTCTATGGCTACACCTTC.

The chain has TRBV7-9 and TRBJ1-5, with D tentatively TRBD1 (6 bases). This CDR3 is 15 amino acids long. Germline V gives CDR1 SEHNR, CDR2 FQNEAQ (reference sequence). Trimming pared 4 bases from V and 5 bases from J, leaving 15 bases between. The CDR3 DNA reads TGTGCCAGCAGCTGGGGGGCAGGAGCGGATCAGCCCCAGCATTTT. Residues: CASSWGAGADQPQHF. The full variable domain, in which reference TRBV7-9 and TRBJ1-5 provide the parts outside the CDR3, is DTGVSQNPRHKITKRGQNVTFRCDPISEHNRLYWYRQTLGQGPEFLTYFQNEAQLEKSRLLSDRFSAERPKGSFSTLEIQRTEQGDSAMYLCASSWGAGADQPQHFGDGTRLSIL.

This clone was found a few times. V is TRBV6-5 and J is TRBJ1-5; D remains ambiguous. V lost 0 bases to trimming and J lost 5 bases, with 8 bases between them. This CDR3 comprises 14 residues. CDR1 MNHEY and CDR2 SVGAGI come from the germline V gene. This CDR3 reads CASSYSKLDQPQHF. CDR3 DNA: TGTGCCAGCAGTTACTCCAAGCTGGATCAGCCCCAGCATTTT.

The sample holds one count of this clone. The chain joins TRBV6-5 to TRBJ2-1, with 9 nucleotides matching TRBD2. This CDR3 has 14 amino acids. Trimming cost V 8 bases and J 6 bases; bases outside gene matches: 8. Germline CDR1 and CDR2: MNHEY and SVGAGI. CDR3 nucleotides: TGTGCCAGCGGTTTGCGGGAGGGCCTCAATGAGCAGTTCTTC. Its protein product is CASGLREGLNEQFF.

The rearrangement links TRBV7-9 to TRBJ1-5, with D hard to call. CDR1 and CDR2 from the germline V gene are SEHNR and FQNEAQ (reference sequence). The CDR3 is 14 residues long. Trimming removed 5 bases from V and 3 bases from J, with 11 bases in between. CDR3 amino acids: CASSPEGNNQPQHF. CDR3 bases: TGTGCCAGCAGCCCGGAAGGAAACAATCAGCCCCAGCATTTT.

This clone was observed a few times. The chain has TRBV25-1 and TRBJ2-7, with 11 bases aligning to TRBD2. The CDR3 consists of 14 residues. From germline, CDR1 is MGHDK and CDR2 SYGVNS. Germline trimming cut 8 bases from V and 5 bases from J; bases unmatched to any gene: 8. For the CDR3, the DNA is TGTGCCAGCCAGCTAGCGGGAGGTTCGGACGAGCAGTACTTC. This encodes CASQLAGGSDEQYF.

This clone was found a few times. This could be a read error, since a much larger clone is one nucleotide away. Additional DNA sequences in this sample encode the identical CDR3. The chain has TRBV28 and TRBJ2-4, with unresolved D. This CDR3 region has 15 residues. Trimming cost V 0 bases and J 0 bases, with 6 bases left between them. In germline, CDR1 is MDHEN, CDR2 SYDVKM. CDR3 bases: TGTGCCAGCAGTTTATGGGTTGAAGCCAAAAACATTCAGTACTTC. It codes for CASSLWVEAKNIQYF.

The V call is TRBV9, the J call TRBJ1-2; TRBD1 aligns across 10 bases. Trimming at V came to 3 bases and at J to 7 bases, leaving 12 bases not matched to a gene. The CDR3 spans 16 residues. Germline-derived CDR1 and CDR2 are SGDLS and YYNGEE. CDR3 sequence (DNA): TGTGCCAGCAGCGGATTACCGGGACAGGGGTTCGGTGGCTACACCTTC. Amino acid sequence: CASSGLPGQGFGGYTF.

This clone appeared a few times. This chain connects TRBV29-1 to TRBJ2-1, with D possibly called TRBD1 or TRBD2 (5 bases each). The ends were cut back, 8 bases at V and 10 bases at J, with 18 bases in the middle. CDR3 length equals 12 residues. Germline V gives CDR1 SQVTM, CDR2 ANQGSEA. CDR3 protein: CSLLGRGDEQFF. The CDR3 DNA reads TGCAGCCTTTTAGGAAGGGGAGACGAGCAGTTCTTC.

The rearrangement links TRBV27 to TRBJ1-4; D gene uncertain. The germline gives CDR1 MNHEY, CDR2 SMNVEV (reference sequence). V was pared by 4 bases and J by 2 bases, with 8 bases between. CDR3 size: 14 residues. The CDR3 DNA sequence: TGTGCCAGCAGTTCGACACTTACTAATGAAAAACTGTTTTTT. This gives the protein CASSSTLTNEKLFF.

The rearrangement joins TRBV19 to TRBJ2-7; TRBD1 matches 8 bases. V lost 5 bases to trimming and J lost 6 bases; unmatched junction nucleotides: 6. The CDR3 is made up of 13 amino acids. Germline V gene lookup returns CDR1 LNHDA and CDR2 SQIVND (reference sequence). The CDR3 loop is CASSLRTGTEQYF. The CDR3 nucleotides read TGTGCCAGTAGTTTAAGGACAGGGACCGAGCAGTACTTC.